The sequence of this T cell receptor (beta chain) was determined in a study of cytomegalovirus exposure and HLA in healthy donors. This PCR relied on a set of 60 Vbeta primers and 13 Jbeta primers. The assay was immunoSEQ multiplex PCR, and TCRdb's table has in-frame clones only and misses some. The sample contains roughly 99,000 clones, 77% of which appear only once. Germline CDR1 is LNHDA and CDR2 is SQIVND (reference sequence). The CDR3 is 15 residues long. The V gene end was trimmed by 8 bases and the J gene end by 4 bases; junction bases not matched to a gene: 11. V gene TRBV19 combines with J gene TRBJ1-2, with 9 positions matching TRBD1. The TCR sequence derives from a male donor in good health and CMV-seronegative. The specimen was PBMCs. The CDR3 DNA is TGTGCCAGTTCATCATCCCGGGACAGGGTCTATGGCTACACCTTC. It translates to CASSSSRDRVYGYTF.